This T cell receptor (beta chain) was retrieved from a study of vaccination and CD4 T cells after COVID-19. Overall study context: Median time from second vaccine dose to sampling was 72 days (14 to 241).

This clonotype was detected a few times. The antigen is unknown. Specified treatment: roughly 10-day PBMC culture with coronavirus spike peptide pools or control peptides (ViraFEST assay). Days 3 and 7 saw half the medium swapped for fresh IL-2 medium. CDR3 length equals 12 residues. V was cut by 4 bases and J by 3 bases, with 7 bases left in between. Germline loops: CDR1 WNHNN, CDR2 SYGVQD (reference sequence). Sequencing of DNA taken from cultured CD4+ T cells relied on the Oncomine TCR Beta short-read assay. A single record per CDR3 protein comes from TCRdb applying MiXCR to the PCR reads. This table holds 15,000 to 20,000 distinct CDR3 sequences, more than 25% found once.

J is TRBJ2-7 and V is TRBV10-1, with D unclear. The clonotype originates from a human donor with COVID-19. Material for sequencing was cultured CD4+ T cells from blood. CDR3 sequence: CASSGNGYEQYF. The CDR3 nucleotides read TGCGCCAGCAGTGGAAACGGCTACGAGCAGTACTTC.